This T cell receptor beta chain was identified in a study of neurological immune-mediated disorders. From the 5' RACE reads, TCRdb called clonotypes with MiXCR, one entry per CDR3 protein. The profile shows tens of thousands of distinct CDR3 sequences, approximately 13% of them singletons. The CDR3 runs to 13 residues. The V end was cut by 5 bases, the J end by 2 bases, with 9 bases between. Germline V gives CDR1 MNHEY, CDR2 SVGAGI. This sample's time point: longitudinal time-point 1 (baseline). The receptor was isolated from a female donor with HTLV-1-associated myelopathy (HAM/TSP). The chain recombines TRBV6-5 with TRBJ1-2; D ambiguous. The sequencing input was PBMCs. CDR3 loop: CASSPRENYGYTF. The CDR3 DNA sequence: TGTGCCAGCAGTCCCCGGGAAAACTATGGCTACACCTTC.